The entry below describes one TCR beta chain. These data are taken from a study of radiotherapy plus CTLA-4 blockade in lung cancer. Looking at the study overall: Objective response rate was around 20%; disease control rate, around 30%.

The germline V gene has CDR1 MGHRA and CDR2 YSYEKL. The CDR3 runs 16 residues. Trimming cost V 1 base and J 3 bases, with 13 bases left between them. Generated by immunoSEQ multiplex PCR, the TCRdb table keeps only in-frame clones and is missing some. The sample comprises 51,000 or so clones, less than 85% of which are singletons, and around 10% rests with the top ten. The rearrangement links TRBV4-1 to TRBJ2-1, with D perhaps matching TRBD1 (5 bases). This TCR was sampled from a human donor with non-small cell lung cancer who had stable disease on radiotherapy plus ipilimumab. The sample consisted of peripheral blood, taken from a patient treated with radiotherapy plus ipilimumab. The CDR3 region has the DNA TGCGCCAGCAGCCAAGCAGGGTCAGGGATCTACAATGAGCAGTTCTTC. Amino acids: CASSQAGSGIYNEQFF.